At least ten counts were recorded for the clone carrying this T cell receptor beta chain. Antigen unknown. CDR3 regions were amplified by Arm-PCR using iRepertoire HTBI primers to build TCR beta libraries. Using its own MiXCR run on the multiplex PCR reads, TCRdb lists one record per CDR3 protein. Found here are 440,000 or so distinct CDR3 sequences, 15% to 20% of them singletons; the top ten hold about 10%. The entry originates in a study of regulatory T cells in long-lasting Graves disease. Study-level information: Graves' patients who were just diagnosed had used antithyroid drugs for under 3 months.

The time point is: newly diagnosed GD, antithyroid drugs for less than 3 months. RNA isolated from PBMCs was used to make the TCR library. Study conclusions and caveats: TCR diversity was lower in persistent Graves' patients (versus newly diagnosed ones).

The same sample was also used in a study of T cells in Graves' hyperthyroidism and ophthalmopathy. That paper notes: Researchers defined stable Graves' hyperthyroidism as no ophthalmopathy progression within 18 months. Uncontrolled infection, other autoimmune disease, pregnancy or lactation excluded patients.

This sequence originates from a woman in her twenties or thirties with Graves disease. This sample comprised peripheral blood mononuclear cells (PBMCs), obtained at new diagnosis, from a patient treated with antithyroid drugs.

CDR3 sequence: CASSPPANEQYF. Written as DNA, the CDR3 is TGTGCCAGCAGCCCCCCTGCCAACGAGCAGTACTTC. The chain couples TRBV7-9 to TRBJ2-7; no definite D call. Germline V lookup: CDR1 SEHNR, CDR2 FQNEAQ (reference sequence). The CDR3 length is 12 residues. The ends were cut back, 5 bases at V and 5 bases at J, with 10 bases in the middle.